The next 4 T cell receptor beta chains were all read from a single sample in a study of blood T cell repertoires in COVID-19. The table came from immunoSEQ multiplex PCR; TCRdb's copy has only in-frame clones and leaves some out. The sample carries some 200,000 clones, around 85% recorded once. The source material was peripheral blood. The receptors originated from a woman aged 70-85 years with acute or convalescent COVID-19.

V and J are TRBV7-2 and TRBJ2-7, with a tentative D call TRBD2 (7 bases). Per germline, CDR1 SGHTA and CDR2 FQGNSA. This CDR3 comprises 15 residues. V gave up 3 bases and J gave up 6 bases, with 18 bases separating them. CDR3 protein: CASSLLGGGPSEQYF. In DNA, the CDR3 is TGTGCCAGCAGCTTGTTGGGCGGGGGCCCGTCCGAGCAGTACTTC.

The chain combines TRBV5-4 with TRBJ2-2, with 9 positions matching TRBD2. The V gene end was trimmed by 0 bases and the J gene end by 1 base; junction bases not matched to a gene: 4. This CDR3 is built from 17 residues. Per germline, CDR1 SGHNT and CDR2 YYREEE (reference sequence). CDR3 region: CASSLAGLARNTGELFF. CDR3 DNA sequence: TGTGCCAGCAGCTTGGCCGGACTAGCGAGGAACACCGGGGAGCTGTTTTTT.

The chain's CDR3 is CASSSGSYGYTF. CDR3 in DNA: TGTGCCAGCAGTTCCGGGAGCTATGGCTACACCTTC. This rearrangement joins TRBV12-3 or TRBV12-4 to TRBJ1-2; no definite D call. The V and J ends lost 4 bases and 4 bases respectively, with 7 bases between them. CDR3 length: 12 amino acids.

This chain connects TRBV29-1 to TRBJ2-5, with 7 nucleotides matching TRBD2. This CDR3 has 11 residues. After removal of 4 bases from V and 4 bases from J, the junction contained 0 bases not matched to a gene. Germline V gene data show CDR1 as SQVTM and CDR2 as ANQGSEA. For the CDR3, the DNA is TGCAGCGTTGGGGAGGGAGAGACCCAGTACTTC. Encoded protein: CSVGEGETQYF.